This note documents a single TCR beta chain sequence. Its antigen is as yet unknown. A multiplex PCR was run with 60 Vbeta primers and 13 Jbeta primers. The method was immunoSEQ multiplex PCR; TCRdb's version includes in-frame clones alone and lacks a portion of them. This table holds about 50,000 clones. Trimming took 1 base from V and 8 from J, leaving 9 bases between them. Germline V gene sequence: CDR1 ENHRY, CDR2 SYGVKD. The CDR3 runs to 13 residues. This entry comes from a study of cytomegalovirus exposure and HLA in healthy donors. General study results and limits: A later analysis, which compared TCR beta chains of equal frequency, found the HLA-associated ones more clonally expanded.

Sequencing was carried out using PBMCs. This TCR derives from a woman between 18 and 30 years old in good health and CMV-seronegative. J is TRBJ2-1 and V is TRBV10-3; D gene unclear. The CDR3 nucleotides read TGTGCCATCAGTGAGTATCGAGAGGATGAGCAGTTCTTC. This codes for CAISEYREDEQFF.